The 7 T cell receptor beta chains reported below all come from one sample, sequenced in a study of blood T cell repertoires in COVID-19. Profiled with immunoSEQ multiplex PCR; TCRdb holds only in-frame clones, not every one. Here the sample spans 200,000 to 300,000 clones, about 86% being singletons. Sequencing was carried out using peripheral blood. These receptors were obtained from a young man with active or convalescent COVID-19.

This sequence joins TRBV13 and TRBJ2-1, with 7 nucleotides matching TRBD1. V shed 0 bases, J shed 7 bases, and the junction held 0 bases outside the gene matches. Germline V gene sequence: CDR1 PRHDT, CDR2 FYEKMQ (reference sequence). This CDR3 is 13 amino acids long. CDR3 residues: CASSLGTGNEQFF. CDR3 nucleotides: TGTGCCAGCAGCTTAGGGACAGGGAATGAGCAGTTCTTC. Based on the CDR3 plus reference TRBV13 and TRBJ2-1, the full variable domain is AAGVIQSPRHLIKEKRETATLKCYPIPRHDTVYWYQQGPGQDPQFLISFYEKMQSDKGSIPDRFSAQQFSDYHSELNMSSLELGDSALYFCASSLGTGNEQFFGPGTRLTVL.

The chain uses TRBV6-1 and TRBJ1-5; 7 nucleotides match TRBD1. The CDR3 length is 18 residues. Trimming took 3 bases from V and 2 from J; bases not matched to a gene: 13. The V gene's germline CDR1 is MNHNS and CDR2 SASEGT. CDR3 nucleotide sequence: TGTGCCAGCAGTGATCCTAATCATAGGACAGGTCGCAATCAGCCCCAGCATTTT. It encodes CASSDPNHRTGRNQPQHF.

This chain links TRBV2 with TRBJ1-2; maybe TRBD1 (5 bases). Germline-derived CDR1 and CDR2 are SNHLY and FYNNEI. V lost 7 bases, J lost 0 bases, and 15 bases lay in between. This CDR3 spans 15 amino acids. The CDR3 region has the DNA TGTGCCAGCATTGGGGACGGGGGAGCTAACTATGGCTACACCTTC. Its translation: CASIGDGGANYGYTF.

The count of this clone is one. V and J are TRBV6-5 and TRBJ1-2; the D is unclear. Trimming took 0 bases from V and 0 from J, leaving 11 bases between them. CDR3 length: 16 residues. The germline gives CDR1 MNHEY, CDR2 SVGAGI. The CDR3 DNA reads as TGTGCCAGCAGTTACTCGACCGGGGAGACTAACTATGGCTACACCTTC. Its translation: CASSYSTGETNYGYTF.

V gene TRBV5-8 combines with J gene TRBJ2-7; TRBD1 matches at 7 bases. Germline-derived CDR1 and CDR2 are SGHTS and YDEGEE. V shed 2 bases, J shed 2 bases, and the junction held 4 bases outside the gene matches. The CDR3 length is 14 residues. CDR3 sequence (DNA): TGTGCCAGCAGCTTAAGACAGGGCGCCTACGAGCAGTACTTC. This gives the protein CASSLRQGAYEQYF.

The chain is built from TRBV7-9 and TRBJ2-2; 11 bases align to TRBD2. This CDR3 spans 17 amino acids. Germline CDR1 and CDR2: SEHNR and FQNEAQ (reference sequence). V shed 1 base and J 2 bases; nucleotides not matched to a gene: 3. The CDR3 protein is CASSLDGTSGNTGELFF. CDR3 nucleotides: TGTGCCAGCAGCTTAGATGGGACTAGCGGTAACACCGGGGAGCTGTTTTTT.

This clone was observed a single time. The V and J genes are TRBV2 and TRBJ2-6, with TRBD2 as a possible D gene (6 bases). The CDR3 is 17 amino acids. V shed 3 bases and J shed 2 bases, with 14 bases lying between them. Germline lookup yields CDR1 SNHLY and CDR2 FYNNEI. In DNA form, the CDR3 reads TGTGCCAGCAGTGATCTCGGACTACTGACTGGGGCCAACGTCCTGACTTTC. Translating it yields CASSDLGLLTGANVLTF.